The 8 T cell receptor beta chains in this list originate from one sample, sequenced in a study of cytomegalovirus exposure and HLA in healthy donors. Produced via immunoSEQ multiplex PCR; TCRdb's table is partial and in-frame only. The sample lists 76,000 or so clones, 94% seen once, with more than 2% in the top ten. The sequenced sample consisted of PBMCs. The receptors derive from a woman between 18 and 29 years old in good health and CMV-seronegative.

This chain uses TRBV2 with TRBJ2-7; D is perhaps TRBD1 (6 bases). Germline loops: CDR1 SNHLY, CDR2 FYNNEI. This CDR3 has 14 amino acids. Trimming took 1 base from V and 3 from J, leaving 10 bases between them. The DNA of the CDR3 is TGTGCCAGCAGTGAAGGACAGGTCAACTACGAGCAGTACTTC. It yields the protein CASSEGQVNYEQYF.

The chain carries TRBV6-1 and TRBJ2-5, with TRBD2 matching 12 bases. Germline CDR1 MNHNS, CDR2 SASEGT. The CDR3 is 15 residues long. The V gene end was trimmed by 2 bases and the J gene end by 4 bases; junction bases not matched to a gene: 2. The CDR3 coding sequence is TGTGCCAGCAGTGAACTAGCGGGGGGGCCAGAGACCCAGTACTTC. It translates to CASSELAGGPETQYF.

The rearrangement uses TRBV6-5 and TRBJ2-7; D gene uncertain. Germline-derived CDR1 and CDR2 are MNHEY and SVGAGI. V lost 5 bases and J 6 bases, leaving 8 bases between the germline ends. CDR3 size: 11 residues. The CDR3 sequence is CASSTPGEQYF. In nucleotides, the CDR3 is TGTGCCAGCAGTACGCCGGGCGAGCAGTACTTC.

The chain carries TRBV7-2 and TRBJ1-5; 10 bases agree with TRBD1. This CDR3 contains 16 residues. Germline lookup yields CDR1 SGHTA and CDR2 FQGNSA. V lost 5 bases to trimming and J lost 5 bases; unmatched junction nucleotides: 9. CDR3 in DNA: TGTGCCAGCAGCCCTAGGGACAGGGGAGGCGATCAGCCCCAGCATTTT. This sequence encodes CASSPRDRGGDQPQHF.

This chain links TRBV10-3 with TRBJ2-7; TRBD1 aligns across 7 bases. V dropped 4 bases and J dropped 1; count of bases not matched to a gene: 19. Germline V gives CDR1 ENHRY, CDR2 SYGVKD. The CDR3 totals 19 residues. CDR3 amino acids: CAISGPGTASPKPSYEQYF. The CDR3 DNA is TGTGCCATCAGTGGACCCGGGACAGCGAGCCCCAAACCTTCCTACGAGCAGTACTTC.

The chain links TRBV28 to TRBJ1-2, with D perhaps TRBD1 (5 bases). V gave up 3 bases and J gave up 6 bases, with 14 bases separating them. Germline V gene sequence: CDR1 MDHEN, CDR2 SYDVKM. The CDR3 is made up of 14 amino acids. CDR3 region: CASSFSGRGDGYTF. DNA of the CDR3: TGTGCCAGCAGTTTCTCGGGACGGGGGGATGGCTACACCTTC.

This CDR3 is CATFVEGRTNYGYTF. The CDR3 DNA reads TGTGCCACCTTCGTAGAGGGTCGCACGAACTATGGCTACACCTTC. The chain recombines TRBV25-1 with TRBJ1-2; D call uncertain. Germline V lookup: CDR1 MGHDK, CDR2 SYGVNS. The CDR3 has 15 residues. The V end was cut by 10 bases, the J end by 2 bases, with 20 bases between.

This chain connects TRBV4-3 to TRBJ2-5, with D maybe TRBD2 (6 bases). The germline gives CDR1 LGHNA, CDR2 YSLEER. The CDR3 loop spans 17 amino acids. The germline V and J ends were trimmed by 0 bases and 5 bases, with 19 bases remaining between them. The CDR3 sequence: CASSQDPPSFAGETQYF. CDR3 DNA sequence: TGCGCCAGCAGCCAAGATCCCCCTAGTTTTGCGGGGGAGACCCAGTACTTC.